This passage covers 21 T cell receptor beta chains from one sample sequenced in a study of cytomegalovirus exposure and HLA in healthy donors. Primers: 60 Vbeta forward and 13 Jbeta reverse. This table comes from immunoSEQ multiplex PCR, and its TCRdb copy is limited to in-frame clones, with some not included. The sample table sets out fewer than 100,000 clones. The material sequenced was PBMCs. These receptor sequences come from a man aged 45-65 years in good health and CMV-seronegative.

The CDR3: CATSRDRVTTNEKLFF. CDR3 nucleotide sequence: TGTGCCACCAGCAGAGATCGGGTTACAACTAATGAAAAACTGTTTTTT. The chain carries TRBV15 and TRBJ1-4; D not certain. CDR1 is LNHNV and CDR2 is YYDKDF in the germline V gene (reference sequence). Trimming shortened V by 0 bases and J by 0 bases, and 8 bases separated the two germline ends. The CDR3 sequence is 16 residues long.

The chain is built from TRBV7-2 and TRBJ2-7, with 9 bases aligning to TRBD1. Germline V gene data show CDR1 as SGHTA and CDR2 as FQGNSA. The CDR3 sequence is 14 residues long. V was pared by 5 bases and J by 4 bases, with 6 bases of the junction left unmatched. The CDR3 DNA reads as TGTGCCAGCAGCCTGGGACAGGGAGCGTACGAGCAGTACTTC. Translation gives CASSLGQGAYEQYF.

This chain joins TRBV9 and TRBJ2-3; TRBD2 matches at 11 bases. Germline trimming cut 4 bases from V and 3 bases from J; bases unmatched to any gene: 7. CDR3 length: 16 amino acids. Per germline, CDR1 SGDLS and CDR2 YYNGEE. The CDR3 DNA follows: TGTGCCAGCAGCCCTCGACTAGCGGGGAGAACAGATACGCAGTATTTT. The encoded protein is CASSPRLAGRTDTQYF.

The V and J genes are TRBV27 and TRBJ1-2; 8 nucleotides agree with TRBD1. This CDR3 region has 13 residues. The germline gives CDR1 MNHEY, CDR2 SMNVEV (reference sequence). V lost 6 bases and J lost 2; bases outside the gene matches: 2. This CDR3 is CASRRTGNYGYTF. CDR3 DNA: TGTGCCAGCAGAAGGACAGGGAACTATGGCTACACCTTC.

The CDR3 protein is CASSGRGDDTEAFF. The CDR3 DNA reads TGTGCCAGCAGTGGGCGGGGAGATGACACTGAAGCTTTCTTT. The V call is TRBV2, the J call TRBJ1-1, with unresolved D. The CDR3 totals 14 residues. The V end lost 4 bases, the J end lost 3 bases, and 12 bases lay between the germline ends. In germline, CDR1 is SNHLY, CDR2 FYNNEI.

This sequence joins TRBV7-9 and TRBJ1-1; the match to TRBD1 covers 9 bases. The V segment lost 5 bases and the J segment 3 bases; nucleotides outside the gene matches: 4. This CDR3 comprises 14 residues. CDR1 is SEHNR and CDR2 is FQNEAQ in the germline V gene (reference sequence). CDR3 nucleotides: TGTGCCAGCAGCCCAAGGACAGGGGACACTGAAGCTTTCTTT. Protein sequence: CASSPRTGDTEAFF.

The chain couples TRBV4-1 to TRBJ2-7, with D possibly TRBD2 on 6 matching bases. The CDR3 is 16 residues long. CDR1 is MGHRA and CDR2 is YSYEKL in the germline V gene. The ends were cut back, 1 base at V and 6 bases at J, with 19 bases in the middle. CDR3: CASSQANLAAGREQYF. The CDR3, as DNA: TGCGCCAGCAGCCAAGCGAACTTGGCGGCGGGGCGCGAGCAGTACTTC.

The gene calls are TRBV5-6 and TRBJ1-1; D is unclear. CDR1 SGHDT and CDR2 YYEEEE come from the germline V gene. V lost 0 bases and J 10 bases, leaving 13 bases between the germline ends. There are 13 residues in the CDR3. CDR3 in DNA: TGTGCCAGCAGCTTGGCTGTCGTGAGTGGAGCTTTCTTT. It codes for CASSLAVVSGAFF.

The chain employs TRBV7-3 and TRBJ2-1; D not certain. This CDR3 has 13 amino acids. Germline CDR1 SGHTA, CDR2 FQGTGA. V gave up 4 bases and J gave up 5 bases, with 9 bases separating them. CDR3 DNA sequence: TGTGCCAGCAGCTCCGGTCCTAACAATGAGCAGTTCTTC. The encoded protein is CASSSGPNNEQFF.

The gene calls are TRBV28 and TRBJ2-1, with D possibly TRBD2 on 5 matching bases. Trimming left V 6 bases short and J 8 bases short, with 20 bases between. The CDR3 runs 15 residues. CDR1 and CDR2 (germline): MDHEN, SYDVKM. The CDR3 bases are TGTGCCAGCAGCCACCGGATCCTGGGCGGGCATGAGCAGTTCTTC. This codes for CASSHRILGGHEQFF.

This chain joins TRBV7-8 and TRBJ2-7; TRBD1 might be the D (6 bases). V was shortened by 1 base and J by 7 bases, with 17 bases between the two germline ends. The CDR3 is 15 amino acids. Germline V gene data show CDR1 as SGHVS and CDR2 as FQNEAQ. CDR3 amino acids: CASSLESQGRGEQYF. The CDR3 region has the DNA TGTGCCAGCAGCTTAGAGTCACAGGGAAGAGGAGAGCAGTACTTC.

This chain links TRBV30 with TRBJ1-6; possibly TRBD1 for D (6 bases). Germline values: CDR1 GTSNPN, CDR2 SVGIG (reference sequence). This CDR3 is 12 amino acids long. Deletions cut 7 bases from V and 7 bases from J, with 11 bases between. CDR3 amino acids: CASSGENSPLHF. The CDR3 nucleotides read TGTGCCTCCTCAGGGGAAAATTCACCCCTCCACTTT.

The chain uses TRBV10-2 and TRBJ1-2; D might be TRBD1 (6 bases). The germline V gene encodes CDR1 WSHSY and CDR2 SAAADI. This CDR3 region has 16 residues. Deletions cut 3 bases from V and 3 bases from J, with 17 bases between. CDR3 sequence (DNA): TGCGCCAGCAGTGATAAAGTGGCAGGGGAATACTATGGCTACACCTTC. Translated, it gives CASSDKVAGEYYGYTF.

The gene calls are TRBV5-4 and TRBJ2-2; D is unclear. Germline V gene lookup returns CDR1 SGHNT and CDR2 YYREEE (reference sequence). V was trimmed by 4 bases and J by 4 bases, leaving 8 bases between them. CDR3 length: 13 residues. The CDR3 reads CASSPEFTGELFF. The DNA for the CDR3 is TGTGCCAGCAGCCCAGAATTCACCGGGGAGCTGTTTTTT.

The rearrangement joins TRBV4-3 to TRBJ2-1, with D hard to call. V lost 3 bases to trimming and J lost 0 bases, with 15 bases between them. This CDR3 region has 17 residues. Germline V lookup: CDR1 LGHNA, CDR2 YSLEER. Here the CDR3 DNA reads TGCGCCAGCAGCCAGCACTACCCAAGGAGCTCCTACAATGAGCAGTTCTTC. It encodes CASSQHYPRSSYNEQFF.

The chain uses TRBV9 and TRBJ1-3; D perhaps matches TRBD1 (6 bases). The germline gives CDR1 SGDLS, CDR2 YYNGEE. The CDR3 is 15 residues long. Trimming removed 0 bases at V and 7 bases at J, with 14 bases between. The CDR3 loop is CASSVEQGLVNTIYF. For the CDR3, the DNA is TGTGCCAGCAGCGTAGAACAGGGTCTGGTGAACACCATATATTTT. The complete variable domain, with remaining parts taken from reference TRBV9 and TRBJ1-3, reads DSGVTQTPKHLITATGQRVTLRCSPRSGDLSVYWYQQSLDQGLQFLIQYYNGEERAKGNILERFSAQQFPDLHSELNLSSLELGDSALYFCASSVEQGLVNTIYFGEGSWLTVV.

This rearrangement joins TRBV5-1 to TRBJ2-1; 9 bases are a match to TRBD1. The CDR3 sequence is 15 residues long. In germline, CDR1 is SGHRS, CDR2 YFSETQ. The ends lost 2 bases at V and 8 bases at J; junction bases unmatched: 8. CDR3 residues: CASSFGTGFDHEQFF. The CDR3 DNA follows: TGCGCCAGCAGCTTTGGGACAGGGTTTGACCATGAGCAGTTCTTC.

The V gene is TRBV4-3, the J gene TRBJ2-2; maybe TRBD2 (6 bases). The V end was cut by 4 bases, the J end by 3 bases, with 24 bases between. Germline loops: CDR1 LGHNA, CDR2 YSLEER. The CDR3 runs 19 residues. CDR3 amino acids: CASSPSKSTGLGDTGELFF. The CDR3 DNA is TGCGCCAGCAGCCCCTCCAAATCAACGGGACTGGGAGACACCGGGGAGCTGTTTTTT.

V is TRBV7-9 and J is TRBJ1-1; 7 bases are a match to TRBD1. The V and J ends lost 5 bases and 1 base, in that order; junction bases with no gene match: 10. Germline V gene sequence: CDR1 SEHNR, CDR2 FQNEAQ (reference sequence). This CDR3 spans 16 amino acids. CDR3 protein: CASSPGQAASNTEAFF. The CDR3 nucleotides read TGTGCCAGCAGCCCCGGACAGGCGGCATCGAACACTGAAGCTTTCTTT.

The V call is TRBV7-2, the J call TRBJ2-2; D perhaps matches TRBD2 (5 bases). With 4 bases removed from V and 1 base from J, the gap between germline ends came to 10 bases. The CDR3 has 15 amino acids. CDR1 SGHTA and CDR2 FQGNSA come from the germline V gene. CDR3: CASSSLGLNTGELFF. CDR3 nucleotide sequence: TGTGCCAGCAGCTCACTCGGACTGAACACCGGGGAGCTGTTTTTT.

CDR3 sequence: CATSREGAEAFF. The CDR3 coding sequence is TGTGCCACCAGCAGAGAAGGAGCTGAAGCTTTCTTT. The rearrangement uses TRBV15 and TRBJ1-1, with unresolved D. V was clipped by 0 bases and J by 6 bases, with 5 bases between them. Looked up from germline, CDR1 is LNHNV and CDR2 is YYDKDF (reference sequence). The CDR3 totals 12 residues.